These 10 T cell receptor beta chains were all obtained from the same sample, sequenced in a study of T cell responses to AZD1222 COVID-19 vaccine. Some clones are missing from TCRdb's copy, which holds only in-frame ones; the method was immunoSEQ multiplex PCR. The data hold 130,000 or so clones, with approximately 90% observed a single time. This specimen consisted of peripheral blood, obtained 28 days after the second AZD1222 dose. Receptors originate from an adult who received the AZD1222 COVID-19 vaccine.

This chain connects TRBV4-3 to TRBJ2-7; 8 bases align to TRBD1. V gave up 2 bases and J gave up 4 bases; unmatched junction bases: 4. Per germline, CDR1 LGHNA and CDR2 YSLEER. The length of the CDR3 is 14 residues. CDR3 coding DNA: TGCGCCAGCAGCCAACGGACAGGGTTATACGAGCAGTACTTC. The encoded protein is CASSQRTGLYEQYF.

V usage is TRBV6-5 and J usage is TRBJ2-3; weak D call: TRBD2 (5 bases). Trimming took off 5 bases at V and 3 bases at J, with 6 bases between the two ends. Germline V CDR1 and CDR2: MNHEY, SVGAGI. The CDR3 totals 12 residues. The CDR3 DNA follows: TGTGCCAGCAGTCGGGGTACAGATACGCAGTATTTT. Translation: CASSRGTDTQYF.

This chain links TRBV5-8 with TRBJ2-3; no clear D gene. V dropped 4 bases and J dropped 0 bases, with 15 bases sitting between them. This CDR3 is 16 amino acids long. Germline V gene lookup returns CDR1 SGHTS and CDR2 YDEGEE. The CDR3 loop is CASSPQASRSTDTQYF. The CDR3 coding sequence is TGTGCCAGCAGCCCTCAGGCCTCCCGAAGCACAGATACGCAGTATTTT.

This chain links TRBV3-1 (or the pseudogene TRBV3-2) with TRBJ2-1; unclear D gene. The CDR3 sequence is 14 residues long. The V gene's germline CDR1 is LGHDT and CDR2 YNNKEL (reference sequence). V lost 4 bases and J lost 7, with 14 bases in between. The CDR3 DNA reads as TGTGCCAGCAGCCCCGGAGTCAGTGGGAATGAGCAGTTCTTC. It is translated as CASSPGVSGNEQFF.

The chain couples TRBV27 to TRBJ1-6; D may be TRBD1 (5 bases). This CDR3 spans 17 amino acids. V lost 7 bases and J lost 9, with 25 bases in between. In germline, CDR1 is MNHEY, CDR2 SMNVEV (reference sequence). CDR3 protein: CASTPLAELRAGSPLHF. The CDR3 nucleotides read TGTGCCAGCACCCCTCTCGCAGAGCTCAGGGCGGGTTCACCCCTCCACTTT.

The V and J genes are TRBV5-1 and TRBJ2-3; D is tentatively TRBD1 or TRBD2 (5 bases each). Germline values: CDR1 SGHRS, CDR2 YFSETQ. V gave up 4 bases and J gave up 3 bases, with 18 bases separating them. The CDR3 covers 16 residues. CDR3 bases: TGCGCCAGCAGCACTACCGGGACCCAAGGGACAGATACGCAGTATTTT. Protein sequence: CASSTTGTQGTDTQYF.

This clone has only one observation. The genes are TRBV5-1 and TRBJ2-2; 9 positions agree with TRBD2. The CDR3 totals 18 residues. J lost 2 bases, V lost 7 bases, and 15 bases had no gene match. CDR1 is SGHRS, CDR2 YFSETQ, per germline. The CDR3 here is CASGLGLASGDNTGELFF. The CDR3 DNA reads TGCGCCAGCGGACTGGGACTAGCTTCGGGAGATAACACCGGGGAGCTGTTTTTT.

The chain has TRBV18 and TRBJ1-3, with 9 bases fitting TRBD1. Germline V gene lookup returns CDR1 KGHSH and CDR2 LQKENI. This CDR3 spans 17 amino acids. V gave up 4 bases and J gave up 1 base; unmatched junction bases: 8. The CDR3 DNA is TGTGCCAGCTCACAATCCCGGGACAGGGCTTCTGGAAACACCATATATTTT. Protein: CASSQSRDRASGNTIYF.

The V call is TRBV2, the J call TRBJ2-1; maybe TRBD1 (5 bases). The CDR3 loop spans 13 amino acids. The germline gives CDR1 SNHLY, CDR2 FYNNEI. V was trimmed by 6 bases and J by 4 bases, leaving 10 bases between them. The CDR3 DNA follows: TGTGCCAGCAGGGCCAGACAGTACAATGAGCAGTTCTTC. Its protein is CASRARQYNEQFF.

This clone occurred once. The V call is TRBV12-3 or TRBV12-4, the J call TRBJ1-5; 7 bases align to TRBD1. The trim removed 5 bases at V and 8 bases at J, leaving 6 bases unmatched. The CDR3 sequence is 13 residues long. This CDR3 is CASSKQGSEPQHF. CDR3 DNA sequence: TGTGCCAGCAGTAAACAGGGGTCAGAGCCCCAGCATTTT.